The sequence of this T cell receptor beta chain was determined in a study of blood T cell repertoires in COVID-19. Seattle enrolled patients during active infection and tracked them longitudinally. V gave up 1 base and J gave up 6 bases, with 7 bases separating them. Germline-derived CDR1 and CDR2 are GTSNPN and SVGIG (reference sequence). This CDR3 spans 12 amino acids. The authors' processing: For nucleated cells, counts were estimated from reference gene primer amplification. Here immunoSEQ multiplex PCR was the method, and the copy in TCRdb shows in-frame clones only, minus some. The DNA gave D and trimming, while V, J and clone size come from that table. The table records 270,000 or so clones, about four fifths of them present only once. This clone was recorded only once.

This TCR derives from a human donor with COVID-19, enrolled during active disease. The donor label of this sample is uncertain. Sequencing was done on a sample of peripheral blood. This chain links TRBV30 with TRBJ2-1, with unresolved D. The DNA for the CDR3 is TGTGCCTGGAGTGACTTTGCCAATGAGCAGTTCTTC. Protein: CAWSDFANEQFF.